This T cell receptor (beta chain) is from a study of human T cells and chemical hapten exposure. Notes on this clonotype: The DNA is left out, because the CDR3 cannot be placed on it with certainty; the CDR3 is given as TCRdb lists it.

Time point here: patch test 1, 2 weeks after DPC sensitization. Treatment in this sample: therapeutic diphenylcyclopropenone sensitization with weekly scalp DPC. In TCRdb, the RACE reads were re-called with MiXCR into one record per CDR3 protein. The sample carries tens of thousands of distinct CDR3 sequences, about 32% recorded once. Termini included, the CDR3 measures 12 amino acids. The material sequenced was whole blood, taken in connection with sensitization to the hapten diphenylcyclopropenone (DPC). The chain employs TRBV12-3 or TRBV12-4 and TRBJ1-2; the table assigns TRBD1, which was not confirmed against the DNA. The sequence was collected from a man aged 40-49 years with alopecia areata. Some clones in this sample may be carry-over from other donors' samples. The CDR3: CASSSSGVGYTF.